This TCR beta chain was sequenced in a study of cytomegalovirus exposure and HLA in healthy donors. Study context: Of roughly 400 genotyped donors, around 80% grouped in the Caucasian-associated ancestry cluster.

The trim removed 4 bases at V and 3 bases at J, leaving 2 bases unmatched. Per the germline V gene, CDR1 is MGHRA and CDR2 is YSYEKL. The CDR3 has 15 residues. With regard to this clone: The antigen remains undetermined.

Regarding the study as a whole: Prior analysis indicated that the majority of TCR beta V segments exhibited productivity approximately 87% or approximately 30% of the time.

PCR primers comprised 60 Vbeta and 13 Jbeta primers. TCRdb's copy holds only in-frame clones and misses some; the assay was immunoSEQ multiplex PCR. The listing contains under 65,000 clones. The chain carries TRBV4-1 and TRBJ2-1, with TRBD2 matching 11 bases. Sequencing input: PBMCs. This TCR was sampled from a woman between 25 and 40 years old in good health and CMV-seropositive. Written as DNA, the CDR3 is TGCGCCAGCAGCCGGACTAGCGGGTACTACAATGAGCAGTTCTTC. Protein product: CASSRTSGYYNEQFF.